This T cell receptor (beta chain) was recovered during a study of spatial heterogeneity in lung cancer. The time point here: blood at routine non-recurrence follow-up after resection. The CDR3 extends over 16 amino acids. After removal of 1 base from V and 4 bases from J, the junction contained 5 bases not matched to a gene. The germline CDR1 and CDR2 sequences are LGHDT and YNNKEL (reference sequence). A distinct unique molecular identifier was carried by each TCR cDNA molecule. TCRdb passed the 5' RACE reads through MiXCR, listing each CDR3 protein once. Of more than 40,000 distinct CDR3 sequences in the sample, 20% to 25% were seen once.

The TCR sequence derives from a female donor with early-stage non-small cell lung cancer. V and J are TRBV3-1 and TRBJ2-3, with 10 bases fitting TRBD2. The material sequenced was PBMCs, taken at follow-up. The CDR3 DNA is TGTGCCAGCAGCCAAGGGTCTAGCGGGAGTGCAGATACGCAGTATTTT. Its protein is CASSQGSSGSADTQYF.